This T cell receptor (beta chain) was observed in a study of shared clonotypes between healthy human individuals. Overall study findings and caveats: Relative to clonotypes present in all four donors, those not shared had lower generation probabilities.

The CDR3 contains 18 residues. Germline assignment: CDR1 SEHNR and CDR2 FQNEAQ (reference sequence). The junction had 11 bases not matched to a gene; V was cut back by 1 base and J by 8 bases. The authors ran the assay at deep level. Profiled with immunoSEQ multiplex PCR; TCRdb holds only in-frame clones, not every one. The repertoire holds more than 2 million clones, with roughly 95% as singletons. The sample holds a few counts of this clone. Its target is unknown. This sequence joins TRBV7-9 and TRBJ2-3, with TRBD2 matching 14 bases. Source material: naive CD4+ T cells sorted from blood. Subset indicated: CD45RA+ positively selected. This TCR came from a man younger than 30 in good health. DNA for the CDR3: TGTGCCAGCAGCTTAGAGACTAGCGGGGGGGCCAGGTCCGGTACGCAGTATTTT. Protein: CASSLETSGGARSGTQYF.